The 15 T cell receptor beta chains presented below share a single source sample, sequenced in a study of blood T cell repertoires in COVID-19. TCRdb's table, derived via immunoSEQ multiplex PCR, lists solely in-frame clones and lacks some. Among 300,000 to 400,000 clones listed, 85% were seen once. The specimen was PBMCs or T cells enriched from blood (not recorded which). All receptors come from a woman aged 30 to 39 who had been exposed to COVID-19.

The chain uses TRBV3-1 (or the pseudogene TRBV3-2) and TRBJ2-3, with 9 bases aligning to TRBD2. The CDR3 contains 13 residues. Germline trimming cut 6 bases from V and 8 bases from J; bases unmatched to any gene: 6. Germline V gene lookup returns CDR1 LGHDT and CDR2 YNNKEL (reference sequence). The CDR3 spells CASSRGGAGTQYF. Here the CDR3 DNA reads TGTGCCAGCAGTCGCGGGGGGGCCGGTACGCAGTATTTT.

The rearrangement joins TRBV7-2 to TRBJ2-5, with TRBD2 matching 8 bases. The length of the CDR3 is 15 residues. Per germline, CDR1 SGHTA and CDR2 FQGNSA. J gave up 4 bases and V 1 base, and 5 bases lay outside the gene matches. The CDR3 region has the DNA TGTGCCAGCAGCTTAGGAGCGGGGGAGGCAGAGACCCAGTACTTC. It codes for CASSLGAGEAETQYF.

This chain links TRBV27 with TRBJ2-7; TRBD2 aligns across 8 bases. V trimming: 5 bases; J trimming: 1 base; junction bases outside the gene matches: 4. The CDR3 totals 14 residues. From germline, CDR1 is MNHEY and CDR2 SMNVEV (reference sequence). The CDR3 nucleotides are TGTGCCAGCAGTCCGGGACTAGGGTCCTACGAGCAGTACTTC. This codes for CASSPGLGSYEQYF.

There are a few counts of this clone. The J gene is TRBJ1-1, the V gene TRBV28; 9 bases match TRBD1. Trimming took 5 bases from V and 10 from J; bases not matched to a gene: 8. The V gene's germline CDR1 is MDHEN and CDR2 SYDVKM. This CDR3 spans 13 amino acids. In DNA form, the CDR3 reads TGTGCCAGCAGTCCTCCACAGGGGGCGTCAGCTTTCTTT. This translates into CASSPPQGASAFF. Full variable domain (outside the CDR3, taken from reference TRBV28 and TRBJ1-1): DVKVTQSSRYLVKRTGEKVFLECVQDMDHENMFWYRQDPGLGLRLIYFSYDVKMKEKGDIPEGYSVSREKKERFSLILESASTNQTSMYLCASSPPQGASAFFGQGTRLTVV.

This chain uses TRBV29-1 with TRBJ1-2, with 7 nucleotides matching TRBD1. CDR3 length equals 14 residues. Germline V CDR1 and CDR2: SQVTM, ANQGSEA. Losses at the gene ends were 6 bases for V and 4 bases for J; bases not matched to a gene: 11. The chain's CDR3 is CSVSRQGILYGYTF. The CDR3 nucleotides are TGCAGCGTCTCCCGACAGGGAATTCTCTATGGCTACACCTTC.

The chain carries TRBV7-3 and TRBJ2-1, with TRBD1 matching 7 bases. CDR1 is SGHTA, CDR2 FQGTGA, per germline. V shed 1 base, J shed 7 bases, and the junction held 7 bases outside the gene matches. The CDR3 is 15 amino acids. The CDR3 sequence: CASSLNPTGANEQFF. The CDR3 region has the DNA TGTGCCAGCAGCTTAAACCCCACAGGGGCAAATGAGCAGTTCTTC.

V gene TRBV6-5 combines with J gene TRBJ1-2; D remains unclear. V lost 2 bases, J lost 2 bases, and 12 bases lay in between. The CDR3 runs 15 residues. From germline, CDR1 is MNHEY and CDR2 SVGAGI. For the CDR3, the DNA is TGTGCCAGCAGTTACATTGGGCGAACCAACTATGGCTACACCTTC. It codes for CASSYIGRTNYGYTF.

In this sample, this clone turned up once. The genes are TRBV30 and TRBJ2-5; 11 nucleotides match TRBD2. The CDR3 is made up of 16 amino acids. The trim removed 1 base at V and 2 bases at J, leaving 6 bases unmatched. Looked up from germline, CDR1 is GTSNPN and CDR2 is SVGIG (reference sequence). The CDR3 DNA reads TGTGCCTGGAGTGGCGGGACTAGCGGAACACAAGAGACCCAGTACTTC. This translates into CAWSGGTSGTQETQYF.

This chain uses TRBV24-1 with TRBJ2-5; 12 bases agree with TRBD2. After removal of 4 bases from V and 5 bases from J, the junction contained 13 bases not matched to a gene. The CDR3 is made up of 18 amino acids. Germline-derived CDR1 and CDR2 are KGHDR and SFDVKD. The CDR3 region has the DNA TGTGCCACCAGTGACCCGGGATCTAGCGGGAGGGCCTTTGAGACCCAGTACTTC. This codes for CATSDPGSSGRAFETQYF.

The V and J genes are TRBV11-3 and TRBJ2-7, with 9 positions matching TRBD1. In germline, CDR1 is SGHNT, CDR2 YENEEA. The CDR3 consists of 12 residues. V dropped 5 bases and J dropped 8; count of bases not matched to a gene: 4. The CDR3 here is CASSTGQGQQYF. CDR3 nucleotide sequence: TGTGCCAGCAGCACGGGACAGGGTCAGCAGTACTTC.

This clone was picked up a small number of times. The V gene is TRBV6-6, the J gene TRBJ1-5; D possibly corresponds to TRBD1 (6 bases). There are 12 residues in the CDR3. Per germline, CDR1 MNHNY and CDR2 SVGAGI (reference sequence). The V and J ends lost 2 bases and 9 bases respectively, with 8 bases between them. Here the CDR3 DNA reads TGTGCCAGCAGTTACCCGGACAGGCCCCAGCATTTT. Translation: CASSYPDRPQHF.

Concerning this clone: Other DNA sequences within the sample encode an identical CDR3. This chain joins TRBV5-1 and TRBJ1-1; the match to TRBD1 covers 7 bases. Germline CDR1 SGHRS, CDR2 YFSETQ. V gave up 0 bases and J gave up 5 bases; unmatched junction bases: 4. This CDR3 comprises 14 residues. Written as DNA, the CDR3 is TGCGCCAGCAGCTTGGGACAGGGACGGACTGAAGCTTTCTTT. This codes for CASSLGQGRTEAFF.

J is TRBJ1-1 and V is TRBV18, with 10 bases matching TRBD1. Germline values: CDR1 KGHSH, CDR2 LQKENI. J gave up 4 bases and V 5 bases, and 4 bases lay outside the gene matches. The CDR3 consists of 14 residues. In DNA form, the CDR3 reads TGTGCCAGCTCAAAGGGACAGGGGACCACTGAAGCTTTCTTT. Encoded protein: CASSKGQGTTEAFF.

This clone was recorded many times. The J gene is TRBJ2-6, the V gene TRBV7-9, with TRBD1 matching over 7 bases. The ends lost 3 bases at V and 0 bases at J; junction bases unmatched: 5. The CDR3 contains 17 residues. Germline V CDR1 and CDR2: SEHNR, FQNEAQ (reference sequence). The CDR3 DNA reads as TGTGCCAGCAGCTTTGGGACAGATACCTCTGGGGCCAACGTCCTGACTTTC. Translation gives CASSFGTDTSGANVLTF.

The chain joins TRBV5-5 to TRBJ2-7; weak D call: TRBD2 (7 bases). The V and J ends lost 0 bases and 4 bases respectively, with 11 bases between them. The CDR3 covers 14 residues. Germline CDR1 reads SGHKS; CDR2 reads YYEKEE (reference sequence). CDR3 amino acids: CASSLAGGLYEQYF. CDR3 in DNA: TGTGCCAGCAGCTTGGCGGGGGGCCTGTACGAGCAGTACTTC. Variable domain in full (rest from reference TRBV5-5 and TRBJ2-7): DAGVTQSPTHLIKTRGQQVTLRCSPISGHKSVSWYQQVLGQGPQFIFQYYEKEERGRGNFPDRFSARQFPNYSSELNVNALLLGDSALYLCASSLAGGLYEQYFGPGTRLTVT.